This T cell receptor (beta chain) emerged from a study of CD8+CD57+ T cells in acquired aplastic anemia listed by TCRdb under 2018. With respect to the entire study: DNA extracted from sorted CD4+ and CD8+ cells had a mean of around 3.3 ug, with a range of roughly 0.2 to 30 ug. CD8+CD57+ expansion was defined as frequency above the mean frequency observed in healthy subjects.

Profiling of TCR beta VDJ combinations and CDR3 sequences used genomic DNA as the template. An Illumina HiSeq 2000 was used for TCR repertoire sequencing. Concerning the study's data processing: TRBV/TRBJ rearrangement plots, CDR3 size and DJ length profiles, and Simpson's diversity index were used to evaluate the repertoires. Whichever DNA sequence was most abundant in the deep sequencing data was defined as the immunodominant clone. CDR3 amino acid sequences were screened for sharing across subjects and compared with published repertoires and the VDJdb database. TCRdb itself trimmed the public reads at Q25 with fastp, ran MiXCR and retained productive beta chains. CDR3 protein duplicates are merged, each entry listing the most common genes and DNA. The V and J calls were not made by the authors but by TCRdb's processing. The sample includes roughly 170,000 distinct CDR3 sequences, with 45% to 60% observed a single time. The ten biggest clones cover 10% to 15% of the sample.

As regards this clonotype: This clone's antigen is unknown. No base quality values were provided; no much bigger clone lies one nucleotide off.

Patients chosen for sequencing had shown expansion of CD8+CD57+ cells by flow cytometry. Every patient had a diagnosis of severe acquired aplastic anemia based on International Study of Aplastic Anemia and Agranulocytosis and Camitta criteria. No patient had received any therapy when blood was sampled. In the study, sorted CD4+ and CD8+ blood T cells from patients with severe aplastic anemia and from healthy subjects underwent deep sequencing of TCR repertoires. In the USA, patient enrollment took place under clinicaltrials.gov protocols 00001620, 01623167, 00001397, 00071045, 00081523 and 00961064. Ficoll-Paque density gradient centrifugation was used to isolate peripheral blood mononuclear cells. Before DNA was extracted, CD4+ and CD8+ T cells were sorted using either FACS or magnetic beads. Cut back by 5 bases and 1 base, the V and J ends lie 15 bases apart. Counted from cysteine to phenylalanine, this CDR3 has 15 amino acids. Of all the DNA, just the CDR3 is kept, 45 bases in frame from base 1. Taken from the germline V gene (reference sequence), the CDR1 and CDR2 loops are LNHNV and YYDKDF.

Broad study findings and their caveats: Twenty-nine CD8+ CDR3 sequences were shared between patients and controls but appeared highly expressed in patients and within their immunodominant clones. Between patients and healthy controls, no significant difference in CD8+ Simpson's diversity was found (P=0.060).

Sequencing was done on a sample of sorted CD4+, CD8+, or CD8+CD57+ T cells (not recorded which) from PBMCs. This sequence uses TRBV15 and TRBJ2-7, and TRBD2 may be the D gene, going by 5 matching bases. The sequence was obtained from a human donor with aplastic anemia. Here the CDR3 is given as CATSGWTQTSYEQYF. The bases read TGTGCCACCAGCGGGTGGACTCAAACTTCCTACGAGCAGTACTTC.